The rows below give T cell receptor beta chains drawn from one sample of a study of identical twins. One entry per CDR3 protein, called by TCRdb with MiXCR from the 5' RACE reads. The sample has about 150,000 distinct CDR3 sequences, under 4.5% seen once. What was sequenced was memory T cells sorted from blood. The receptors here all came from a man aged 18 to 35 in good health. Each CDR3 is given without its conserved first and last residue. Each record gives: J gene, V gene, CDR3 protein.

J: TRBJ2-1; V: TRBV4-3; CDR3: ASSQDGGRSYNEQF
J: TRBJ1-4; V: TRBV5-5; CDR3: ASSYQGSEKLF
J: TRBJ2-3; V: TRBV10-3; CDR3: AISESGTDTQY
J: TRBJ2-5; V: TRBV28; CDR3: ASSLADYQETQY
J: TRBJ2-2; V: TRBV28; CDR3: ASSLLVGAGPGELF
J: TRBJ1-6; V: TRBV9; CDR3: ASSPRTDSGISPLH
J: TRBJ1-4; V: TRBV12-3/TRBV12-4; CDR3: ASSSPRTALNEKLF
J: TRBJ2-5; V: TRBV28; CDR3: ASSTIRDRDFETQY
J: TRBJ2-1; V: TRBV27; CDR3: ASSHAYNEQF
J: TRBJ2-7; V: TRBV12-3/TRBV12-4; CDR3: ASSYRSGTSLYEQY
J: TRBJ2-1; V: TRBV12-3/TRBV12-4; CDR3: ASSFSGRALGEQF
J: TRBJ2-4; V: TRBV10-3; CDR3: AISESWDPGNIQY
J: TRBJ2-5; V: TRBV29-1; CDR3: SVEGHRDGTQY
J: TRBJ2-5; V: TRBV5-1; CDR3: ASSEPGQGGETQY
J: TRBJ2-1; V: TRBV6-2/TRBV6-3; CDR3: ASSLLGLEQF
J: TRBJ2-6; V: TRBV4-3; CDR3: ASSQDSRGTYSGANVLT
J: TRBJ1-4; V: TRBV5-1; CDR3: ASSLDRGPATNEKLF
J: TRBJ2-5; V: TRBV29-1; CDR3: SVGTRALETQY
J: TRBJ2-3; V: TRBV12-3/TRBV12-4; CDR3: ASRQREAGTDTQY
J: TRBJ2-4; V: TRBV4-2; CDR3: ASSLTGEGKNIQY
J: TRBJ2-7; V: TRBV19; CDR3: ASSMIRTGAHEQY
J: TRBJ2-1; V: TRBV29-1; CDR3: SVVGTSGRANEQF
J: TRBJ2-1; V: TRBV3-1; CDR3: ASSQDRRWTSANEQF
J: TRBJ2-5; V: TRBV20-1; CDR3: SASPWGAETQY
J: TRBJ1-3; V: TRBV20-1; CDR3: SAEQSSGNTIY
J: TRBJ1-2; V: TRBV12-3/TRBV12-4; CDR3: ASRSGVNYGYT
J: TRBJ2-7; V: TRBV29-1; CDR3: SAGQGANEQY
J: TRBJ1-5; V: TRBV20-1; CDR3: SARDRDRELHQPQH
J: TRBJ2-5; V: TRBV6-5; CDR3: ASSYAELETQY
J: TRBJ2-3; V: TRBV10-3; CDR3: AISGWQADSDTQY
J: TRBJ2-5; V: TRBV18; CDR3: ASSRDKQETQY
J: TRBJ2-3; V: TRBV5-1; CDR3: ASSSSGTGFSDTQY
J: TRBJ2-3; V: TRBV20-1; CDR3: SARDRGRLAGTDTQY
J: TRBJ2-1; V: TRBV12-3/TRBV12-4; CDR3: ASRSQGGLYSYNEQF
J: TRBJ1-3; V: TRBV25-1; CDR3: ASTRGGGVLGNTIY
J: TRBJ2-7; V: TRBV25-1; CDR3: ASRKPNRARYYEQY
J: TRBJ1-5; V: TRBV5-6; CDR3: ASSPGWDQPQH
J: TRBJ2-5; V: TRBV12-3/TRBV12-4; CDR3: ASSLGRGHQETQY
J: TRBJ2-1; V: TRBV20-1; CDR3: SPSKSRSYNEQF
J: TRBJ2-5; V: TRBV5-1; CDR3: ASSFGQQETQY
J: TRBJ2-7; V: TRBV7-2; CDR3: ASSSGRSGEQY
J: TRBJ2-1; V: TRBV29-1; CDR3: SVKRGTYDNEQF
J: TRBJ2-2; V: TRBV28; CDR3: ASSPRGRHTGELF
J: TRBJ2-5; V: TRBV10-3; CDR3: AISESGDGETQY
J: TRBJ2-1; V: TRBV15; CDR3: ATSRGGGRARNEQF
J: TRBJ2-2; V: TRBV5-1; CDR3: ASSLDGLGVPGELF
J: TRBJ2-1; V: TRBV19; CDR3: ASRRGAGNEQF
J: TRBJ1-1; V: TRBV12-3/TRBV12-4; CDR3: ASSLGRFMNTEAF
J: TRBJ2-5; V: TRBV20-1; CDR3: SASVTSSETQY